The clone carrying this TCR beta chain has a handful of counts. The target antigen is unknown. This sample was included in a study of T cell repertoires in cytomegalovirus infection. Study conclusions and caveats: HLA-C-restricted CMV clonotypes gave the most frequent clonotype in two of eight donors. Using cumulative public TCR beta family frequency, the authors identified those who carried CMV together with the relevant HLA.

TCRdb re-called the reads with MiXCR, one entry per CDR3 protein. The sample records roughly 990,000 distinct CDR3 sequences, around 32% being singletons. Deletions cut 6 bases from V and 8 bases from J, with 17 bases between. The CDR3 has 14 residues. Germline-derived CDR1 and CDR2 are MNHEY and SMNVEV (reference sequence). The sequence came from a human donor in good health (CMV status not recorded). Some clones in this sample may be carry-over from other donors' samples. The gene calls are TRBV27 and TRBJ1-5; D unclear. The sample consisted of cultured CD8+ T cells from PBMCs, taken from culture after CMV antigen stimulation. CDR3 coding DNA: TGTGCCAGCAGCCGATTAACACGGACGGAGCCCCAGCATTTT. It specifies CASSRLTRTEPQHF.